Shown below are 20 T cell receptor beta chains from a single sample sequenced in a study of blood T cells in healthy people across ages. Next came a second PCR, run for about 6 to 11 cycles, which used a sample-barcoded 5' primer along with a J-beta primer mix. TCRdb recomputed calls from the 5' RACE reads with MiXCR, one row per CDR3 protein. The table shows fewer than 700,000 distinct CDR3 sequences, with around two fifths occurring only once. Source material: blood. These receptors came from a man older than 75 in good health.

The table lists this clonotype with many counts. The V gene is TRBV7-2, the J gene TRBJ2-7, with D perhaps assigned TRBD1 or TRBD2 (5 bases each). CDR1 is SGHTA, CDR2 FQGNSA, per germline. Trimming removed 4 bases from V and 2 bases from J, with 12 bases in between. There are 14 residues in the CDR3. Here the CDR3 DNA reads TGTGCCAGCAGCTCCCCCGGGACCCCCTACGAGCAGTACTTC. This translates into CASSSPGTPYEQYF.

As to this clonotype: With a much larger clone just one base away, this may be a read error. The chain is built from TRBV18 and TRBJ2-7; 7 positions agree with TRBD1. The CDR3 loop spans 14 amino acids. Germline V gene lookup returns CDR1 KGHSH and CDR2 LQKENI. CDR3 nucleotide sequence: TGTGCCAGCACACCTTCAGGACAGGACTACGAGCAGTACTTC. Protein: CASTPSGQDYEQYF.

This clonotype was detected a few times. In DNA form, the CDR3 reads TGTGCCAGCAGCTCATCCGGGACAGACATCAATGAGCAGTTCTTC. Translation: CASSSSGTDINEQFF. The chain has TRBV7-2 and TRBJ2-1, with 7 bases matching TRBD1. V shed 4 bases, J shed 6 bases, and the junction held 9 bases outside the gene matches. Looked up from germline, CDR1 is SGHTA and CDR2 is FQGNSA. The CDR3 contains 15 residues.

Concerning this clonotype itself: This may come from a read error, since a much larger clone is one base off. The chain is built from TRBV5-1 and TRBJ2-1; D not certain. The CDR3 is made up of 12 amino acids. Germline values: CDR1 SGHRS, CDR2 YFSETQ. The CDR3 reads CTSSENYNEQFF. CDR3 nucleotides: TGCACCAGCAGCGAAAACTACAATGAGCAGTTCTTC.

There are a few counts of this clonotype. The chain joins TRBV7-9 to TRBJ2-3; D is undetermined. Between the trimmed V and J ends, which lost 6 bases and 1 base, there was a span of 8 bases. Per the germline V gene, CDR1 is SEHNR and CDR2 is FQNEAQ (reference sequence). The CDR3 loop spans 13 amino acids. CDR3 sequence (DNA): TGTGCCAGCAGGCACCGGGGCACAGATACGCAGTATTTT. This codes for CASRHRGTDTQYF.

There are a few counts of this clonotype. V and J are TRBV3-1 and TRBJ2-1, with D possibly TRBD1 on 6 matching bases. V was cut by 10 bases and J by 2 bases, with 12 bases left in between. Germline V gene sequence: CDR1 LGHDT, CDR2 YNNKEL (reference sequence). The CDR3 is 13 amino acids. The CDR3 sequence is CAKRQVPYNEQFF. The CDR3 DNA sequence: TGTGCCAAAAGACAGGTTCCCTACAATGAGCAGTTCTTC.

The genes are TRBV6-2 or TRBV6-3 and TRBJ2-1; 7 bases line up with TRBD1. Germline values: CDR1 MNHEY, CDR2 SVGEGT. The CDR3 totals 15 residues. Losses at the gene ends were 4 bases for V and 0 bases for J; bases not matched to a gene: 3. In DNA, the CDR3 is TGTGCCAGCAGTTTTAGGGGGCTCTCCTACAATGAGCAGTTCTTC. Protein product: CASSFRGLSYNEQFF.

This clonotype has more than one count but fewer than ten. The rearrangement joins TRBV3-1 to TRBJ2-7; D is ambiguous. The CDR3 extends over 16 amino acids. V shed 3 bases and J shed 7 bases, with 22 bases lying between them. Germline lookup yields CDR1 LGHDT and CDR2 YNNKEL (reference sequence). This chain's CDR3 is CASSQTPLRLYNEQYF. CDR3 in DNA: TGTGCCAGCAGCCAGACTCCCTTACGTCTCTACAATGAGCAGTACTTC.

DNA for the CDR3: TGCAGTGCTAGTACCCGGGACAGGGGTATAAAGCCCCAGCATTTT. Its translation is CSASTRDRGIKPQHF. The J gene is TRBJ1-5, the V gene TRBV20-1; 10 bases align to TRBD1. Germline V CDR1 and CDR2: DFQATT, SNEGSKA (reference sequence). This CDR3 is built from 15 residues. After removal of 3 bases from V and 8 bases from J, the junction contained 10 bases not matched to a gene.

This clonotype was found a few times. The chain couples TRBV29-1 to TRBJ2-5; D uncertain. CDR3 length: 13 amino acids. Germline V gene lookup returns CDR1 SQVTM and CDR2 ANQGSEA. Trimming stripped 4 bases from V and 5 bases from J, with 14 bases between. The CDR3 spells CSVVAWVRETQYF. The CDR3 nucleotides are TGCAGCGTTGTTGCCTGGGTTCGGGAGACCCAGTACTTC.

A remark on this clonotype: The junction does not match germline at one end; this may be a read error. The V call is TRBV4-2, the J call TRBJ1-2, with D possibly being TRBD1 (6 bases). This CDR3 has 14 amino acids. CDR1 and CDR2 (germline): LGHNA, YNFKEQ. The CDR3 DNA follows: TGTGCCAGCAGCCAACCGCAGGGGTCCGATGGCCACACATTC. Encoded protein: CASSQPQGSDGHTF.

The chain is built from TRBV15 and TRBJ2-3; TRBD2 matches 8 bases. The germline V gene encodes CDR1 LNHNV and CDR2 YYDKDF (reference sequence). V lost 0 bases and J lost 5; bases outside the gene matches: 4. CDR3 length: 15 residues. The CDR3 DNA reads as TGTGCCACCAGCAGAGATCGTGCGGGAGGAGATACGCAGTATTTT. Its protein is CATSRDRAGGDTQYF.

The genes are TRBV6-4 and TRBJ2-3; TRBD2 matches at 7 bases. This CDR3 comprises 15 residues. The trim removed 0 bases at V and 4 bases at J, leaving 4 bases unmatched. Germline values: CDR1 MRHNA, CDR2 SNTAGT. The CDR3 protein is CASSDSVAGSDTQYF. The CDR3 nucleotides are TGTGCCAGCAGTGACTCTGTAGCGGGCTCAGATACGCAGTATTTT.

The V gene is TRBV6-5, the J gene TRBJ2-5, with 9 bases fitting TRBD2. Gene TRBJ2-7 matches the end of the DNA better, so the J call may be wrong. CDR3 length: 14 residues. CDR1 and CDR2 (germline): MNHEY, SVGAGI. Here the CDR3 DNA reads TGTGCCAGCAGTTACGGGACTAGCTCACTCGAGCAGTACTTC. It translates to CASSYGTSSLEQYF.

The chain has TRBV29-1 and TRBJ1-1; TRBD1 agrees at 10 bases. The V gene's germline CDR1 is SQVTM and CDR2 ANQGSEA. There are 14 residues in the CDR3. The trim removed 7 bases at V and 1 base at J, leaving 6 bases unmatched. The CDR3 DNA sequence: TGCAGCGCCCGGACAGGGGGTTCGAACACTGAAGCTTTCTTT. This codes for CSARTGGSNTEAFF.

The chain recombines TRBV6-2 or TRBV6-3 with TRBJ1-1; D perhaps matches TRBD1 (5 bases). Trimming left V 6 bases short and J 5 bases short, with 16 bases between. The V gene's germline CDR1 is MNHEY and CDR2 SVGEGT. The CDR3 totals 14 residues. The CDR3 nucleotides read TGTGCCAGCAGCAGGTGGACGGGGGGAACTGAAGCTTTCTTT. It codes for CASSRWTGGTEAFF.

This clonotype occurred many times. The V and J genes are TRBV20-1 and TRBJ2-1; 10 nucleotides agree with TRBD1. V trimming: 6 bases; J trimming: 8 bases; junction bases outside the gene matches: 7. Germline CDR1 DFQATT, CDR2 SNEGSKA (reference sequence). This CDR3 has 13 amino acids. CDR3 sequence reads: CSAPGQGYDEQFF. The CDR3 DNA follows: TGCAGTGCCCCGGGACAGGGGTACGATGAGCAGTTCTTC.

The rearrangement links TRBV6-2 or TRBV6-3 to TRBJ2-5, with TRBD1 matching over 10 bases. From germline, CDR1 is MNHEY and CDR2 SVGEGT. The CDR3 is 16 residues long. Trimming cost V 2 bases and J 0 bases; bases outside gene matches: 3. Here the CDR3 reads CASSYGDRGNQETQYF. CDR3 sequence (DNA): TGTGCCAGCAGTTACGGGGACAGGGGAAACCAAGAGACCCAGTACTTC.

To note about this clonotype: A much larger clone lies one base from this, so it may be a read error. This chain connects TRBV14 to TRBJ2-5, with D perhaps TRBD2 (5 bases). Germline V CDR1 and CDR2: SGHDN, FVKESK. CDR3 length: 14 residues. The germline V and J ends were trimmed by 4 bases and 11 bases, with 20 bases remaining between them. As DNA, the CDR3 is TGTGCCAGCAGCCGAGGTGGAGGTTTGAATGAGCAGTACTTC. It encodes CASSRGGGLNEQYF. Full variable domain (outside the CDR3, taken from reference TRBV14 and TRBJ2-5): EAGVTQFPSHSVIEKGQTVTLRCDPISGHDNLYWYRRVMGKEIKFLLHFVKESKQDESGMPNNRFLAERTGGTYSTLKVQPAELEDSGVYFCASSRGGGLNEQYFGPGTRLLVL.

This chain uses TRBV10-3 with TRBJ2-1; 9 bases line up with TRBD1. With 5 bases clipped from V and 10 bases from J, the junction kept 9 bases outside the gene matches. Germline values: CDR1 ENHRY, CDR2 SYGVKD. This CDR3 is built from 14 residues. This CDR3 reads CAISIQGARYEQFF. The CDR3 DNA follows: TGTGCCATCAGTATACAGGGGGCCCGCTACGAGCAGTTCTTC.